These 30 T cell receptor beta chains share one sample of origin, sequenced in a study of shared clonotypes between healthy human individuals. TCRdb's table, derived via immunoSEQ multiplex PCR, lists solely in-frame clones and lacks some. The repertoire holds under 2.5 million clones, with approximately 90% as singletons. The sequenced sample consisted of naive CD4+ T cells from PBMCs. The subset: CD45RA+ positively selected. These receptors originate from a man aged 18 to 30 in good health. Some clones in this sample may be carry-over from other donors' samples.

With regard to this clone: Other nucleotide sequences from this sample produce the same CDR3. The chain uses TRBV7-9 and TRBJ2-7, with 8 bases aligning to TRBD1. V was clipped by 5 bases and J by 5 bases; unmatched bases: 5. Germline V gives CDR1 SEHNR, CDR2 FQNEAQ (reference sequence). The CDR3 spans 13 residues. The CDR3 is CASSLGQGHEQYF. The CDR3 DNA reads TGTGCCAGCAGCCTCGGACAGGGTCACGAGCAGTACTTC.

This chain joins TRBV7-2 and TRBJ1-2; 8 bases are shared with TRBD1. The V and J ends lost 4 bases and 6 bases, in that order; junction bases with no gene match: 7. CDR1 is SGHTA, CDR2 FQGNSA, per germline. There are 14 residues in the CDR3. This CDR3 reads CASSSRTGKDGYTF. The CDR3 DNA reads as TGTGCCAGCAGCTCACGGACAGGGAAGGATGGCTACACCTTC.

The V gene is TRBV5-4, the J gene TRBJ2-3; D tentatively reads TRBD1 or TRBD2 (5 bases each). Germline V gene lookup returns CDR1 SGHNT and CDR2 YYREEE (reference sequence). Trimming took off 4 bases at V and 7 bases at J, with 10 bases between the two ends. CDR3 length equals 12 residues. In nucleotides, the CDR3 is TGTGCCAGCAGCCGGGACGGAAATACGCAGTATTTT. This codes for CASSRDGNTQYF.

Note on this clone: This sample also contains other DNA sequences that code for the same CDR3. J is TRBJ1-1 and V is TRBV7-3; D remains ambiguous. This CDR3 region has 13 residues. CDR1 SGHTA and CDR2 FQGTGA come from the germline V gene. With 6 bases removed from V and 0 bases from J, the gap between germline ends came to 8 bases. The CDR3 bases are TGTGCCAGCAGTAGGGAAATGAACACTGAAGCTTTCTTT. Translated, it gives CASSREMNTEAFF. Based on the CDR3 plus reference TRBV7-3 and TRBJ1-1, the full variable domain is GAGVSQTPSNKVTEKGKYVELRCDPISGHTALYWYRQSLGQGPEFLIYFQGTGAADDSGLPNDRFFAVRPEGSVSTLKIQRTERGDSAVYLCASSREMNTEAFFGQGTRLTVV.

The V gene is TRBV6-1, the J gene TRBJ2-1; D is undetermined. The V gene lost 2 bases and the J gene lost 7 bases, with 15 bases spanning the gap. In germline, CDR1 is MNHNS, CDR2 SASEGT. The CDR3 covers 15 residues. The CDR3 reads CASSEFGIASNEQFF. The DNA of the CDR3 is TGTGCCAGCAGTGAATTTGGCATCGCAAGTAATGAGCAGTTCTTC.

V is TRBV28 and J is TRBJ1-5; 11 bases fit TRBD1. This CDR3 region has 18 residues. The germline CDR1 and CDR2 sequences are MDHEN and SYDVKM. With 5 bases clipped from V and 1 base from J, the junction kept 10 bases outside the gene matches. Here the CDR3 reads CASSGPDRGRGSNQPQHF. In nucleotides, the CDR3 is TGTGCCAGCAGTGGCCCGGACAGGGGGCGAGGGAGCAATCAGCCCCAGCATTTT.

The chain recombines TRBV28 with TRBJ2-1; 9 bases fit TRBD1. This CDR3 has 14 residues. Germline V lookup: CDR1 MDHEN, CDR2 SYDVKM. With V trimmed by 6 bases and J by 8 bases, 8 bases remained unmatched. CDR3 region: CASSLGQGLDEQFF. As DNA, the CDR3 is TGTGCCAGCAGCTTGGGACAGGGTTTGGATGAGCAGTTCTTC. Full variable domain (rest looked up from reference TRBV28 and TRBJ2-1): DVKVTQSSRYLVKRTGEKVFLECVQDMDHENMFWYRQDPGLGLRLIYFSYDVKMKEKGDIPEGYSVSREKKERFSLILESASTNQTSMYLCASSLGQGLDEQFFGPGTRLTVL.

Of note for this clone: This sequence may be a read error, since a much larger clone differs from it by one base. Other nucleotide sequences from this sample produce the same CDR3. The chain combines TRBV20-1 with TRBJ1-1, with D hard to call. Trimming shortened V by 3 bases and J by 4 bases, and 3 bases separated the two germline ends. The CDR3 sequence is 10 residues long. Germline CDR1 is DFQATT and CDR2 is SNEGSKA (reference sequence). The CDR3 region is CSARGTEAFF. Here the CDR3 DNA reads TGCAGTGCTAGGGGCACTGAAGCTTTCTTT.

J is TRBJ2-2 and V is TRBV9, with TRBD2 matching 7 bases. V lost 4 bases to trimming and J lost 6 bases; unmatched junction nucleotides: 6. This CDR3 spans 14 amino acids. Germline V gene data show CDR1 as SGDLS and CDR2 as YYNGEE. The CDR3 nucleotides are TGTGCCAGCAGCCAACAGACTAGCCCCGGGGAGCTGTTTTTT. It codes for CASSQQTSPGELFF.

This chain joins TRBV5-5 and TRBJ2-7, with D maybe TRBD1 (6 bases). Trimming took off 4 bases at V and 0 bases at J, with 14 bases between the two ends. Germline V gene lookup returns CDR1 SGHKS and CDR2 YYEKEE (reference sequence). The CDR3 totals 15 residues. The CDR3 nucleotides read TGTGCCAGCAGCCCTACAGGGACAAACTCCTACGAGCAGTACTTC. Translation: CASSPTGTNSYEQYF.

This chain joins TRBV6-6 and TRBJ2-1; 9 positions match TRBD1. Germline lookup yields CDR1 MNHNY and CDR2 SVGAGI (reference sequence). The V and J ends lost 2 bases and 7 bases, in that order; junction bases with no gene match: 9. CDR3 length equals 16 residues. The CDR3 sequence is CASSYEPTGGRNEQFF. CDR3 DNA: TGTGCCAGCAGTTACGAACCGACAGGGGGGAGGAATGAGCAGTTCTTC.

This clone was picked up one time. The genes are TRBV7-2 and TRBJ2-3; D gene uncertain. The CDR3 covers 12 residues. Germline CDR1 reads SGHTA; CDR2 reads FQGNSA. Trimming took off 0 bases at V and 10 bases at J, with 8 bases between the two ends. This chain's CDR3 is CASSLAGFAQYF. CDR3 bases: TGTGCCAGCAGCTTAGCGGGTTTCGCGCAGTATTTT. Together with reference TRBV7-2 and TRBJ2-3, the CDR3 gives the full variable domain: GAGVSQSPSNKVTEKGKDVELRCDPISGHTALYWYRQSLGQGLEFLIYFQGNSAPDKSGLPSDRFSAERTGGSVSTLTIQRTQQEDSAVYLCASSLAGFAQYFGPGTRLTVL.

Here the CDR3 reads CASSSFKDNYGYTF. DNA of the CDR3: TGTGCCAGCAGCTCCTTTAAAGATAACTATGGCTACACCTTC. The chain uses TRBV7-9 and TRBJ1-2; D is unclear. The CDR3 covers 14 residues. The V gene's germline CDR1 is SEHNR and CDR2 FQNEAQ (reference sequence). The V end was cut by 4 bases, the J end by 1 base, with 10 bases between. Full variable domain (missing parts from reference TRBV7-9 and TRBJ1-2): DTGVSQNPRHKITKRGQNVTFRCDPISEHNRLYWYRQTLGQGPEFLTYFQNEAQLEKSRLLSDRFSAERPKGSFSTLEIQRTEQGDSAMYLCASSSFKDNYGYTFGSGTRLTVV.

The V call is TRBV6-1, the J call TRBJ1-3; 7 bases match TRBD1. The germline CDR1 and CDR2 sequences are MNHNS and SASEGT. V gave up 3 bases and J gave up 5 bases; unmatched junction bases: 1. The CDR3 loop spans 13 amino acids. CDR3 loop: CASSETGRNTIYF. CDR3 sequence (DNA): TGTGCCAGCAGTGAGACAGGGCGAAACACCATATATTTT.

The chain is built from TRBV7-2 and TRBJ1-1; TRBD1 is a possible D gene (6 bases). The CDR3 totals 12 residues. Per the germline V gene, CDR1 is SGHTA and CDR2 is FQGNSA. Trimming pared 6 bases from V and 11 bases from J, leaving 16 bases between. CDR3 residues: CASSPWGQGAFF. CDR3 DNA sequence: TGTGCCAGCAGTCCTTGGGGGCAGGGGGCTTTCTTT.

The chain links TRBV5-1 to TRBJ2-5; no clear D gene. The length of the CDR3 is 14 residues. Trimming removed 1 base at V and 3 bases at J, with 10 bases between. Germline V CDR1 and CDR2: SGHRS, YFSETQ. The CDR3 sequence: CASSLMQIEETQYF. The CDR3 DNA reads TGCGCCAGCAGCTTGATGCAGATCGAAGAGACCCAGTACTTC.

The chain employs TRBV4-2 and TRBJ1-5; D gene unclear. CDR3 length: 18 residues. V was clipped by 1 base and J by 0 bases, with 16 bases between them. The V gene's germline CDR1 is LGHNA and CDR2 YNFKEQ. The CDR3 DNA follows: TGTGCCAGCAGCCAAGGAAAGGGAAGGGATTATAGCAATCAGCCCCAGCATTTT. Protein sequence: CASSQGKGRDYSNQPQHF.

The V gene is TRBV7-3, the J gene TRBJ2-7, with no clear D. Trimming removed 6 bases at V and 4 bases at J, with 13 bases between. Germline assignment: CDR1 SGHTA and CDR2 FQGTGA. The CDR3 totals 13 residues. The CDR3 sequence is CASSPGPLYEQYF. The CDR3, as DNA: TGTGCCAGCAGTCCCGGCCCCCTTTACGAGCAGTACTTC.

The chain joins TRBV7-2 to TRBJ1-1, with 7 nucleotides matching TRBD1. The CDR3 has 15 amino acids. The junction had 6 bases not matched to a gene; V was cut back by 4 bases and J by 1 base. Germline V gene data show CDR1 as SGHTA and CDR2 as FQGNSA. The CDR3 sequence: CASSWRTGGNTEAFF. The CDR3 region has the DNA TGTGCCAGCAGCTGGAGGACAGGAGGGAACACTGAAGCTTTCTTT. Looking up the rest from reference TRBV7-2 and TRBJ1-1 gives the full variable domain: GAGVSQSPSNKVTEKGKDVELRCDPISGHTALYWYRQSLGQGLEFLIYFQGNSAPDKSGLPSDRFSAERTGGSVSTLTIQRTQQEDSAVYLCASSWRTGGNTEAFFGQGTRLTVV.

This clone appeared a single time. The V gene is TRBV27, the J gene TRBJ2-3; TRBD1 agrees at 9 bases. Looked up from germline, CDR1 is MNHEY and CDR2 is SMNVEV (reference sequence). There are 13 residues in the CDR3. V gave up 4 bases and J gave up 6 bases; unmatched junction bases: 2. The CDR3 region has the DNA TGTGCCAGCAGTTGGACAGGGGACGATACGCAGTATTTT. Its protein product is CASSWTGDDTQYF.

This clone was counted once. This chain uses TRBV14 with TRBJ2-1; weak D call: TRBD2 (6 bases). Trimming pared 0 bases from V and 15 bases from J, leaving 15 bases between. Per germline, CDR1 SGHDN and CDR2 FVKESK. There are 13 residues in the CDR3. The CDR3 region has the DNA TGTGCCAGCAGCCAAGACTCGGCGGGATGGTCGTTCTTC. Translating gives CASSQDSAGWSFF.

The chain combines TRBV28 with TRBJ2-7; 15 bases are shared with TRBD2. This CDR3 has 16 residues. V shed 5 bases and J 9 bases; nucleotides not matched to a gene: 11. Germline CDR1 and CDR2: MDHEN and SYDVKM. CDR3 in amino acids: CASSRGLAGGPSGQYF. CDR3 sequence (DNA): TGTGCCAGCAGTCGCGGACTAGCGGGAGGGCCTAGCGGGCAGTACTTC. Filled out from reference TRBV28 and TRBJ2-7, the complete variable domain reads DVKVTQSSRYLVKRTGEKVFLECVQDMDHENMFWYRQDPGLGLRLIYFSYDVKMKEKGDIPEGYSVSREKKERFSLILESASTNQTSMYLCASSRGLAGGPSGQYFGPGTRLTVT.

The chain combines TRBV5-1 with TRBJ2-5; D remains unclear. In germline, CDR1 is SGHRS, CDR2 YFSETQ. V lost 3 bases and J lost 5, with 14 bases in between. This CDR3 region has 14 residues. Here the CDR3 DNA reads TGCGCCAGCAGCTCCTTACCCGGGTCGGAGACCCAGTACTTC. Translating it yields CASSSLPGSETQYF.

The chain carries TRBV29-1 and TRBJ1-2; D remains unclear. The CDR3 runs 16 residues. The ends were cut back, 7 bases at V and 1 base at J, with 22 bases in the middle. Germline V lookup: CDR1 SQVTM, CDR2 ANQGSEA. This chain's CDR3 is CSGERVYTDRNYGYTF. The DNA of the CDR3 is TGCAGCGGCGAGCGGGTTTATACCGATCGTAACTATGGCTACACCTTC.

The chain recombines TRBV5-1 with TRBJ1-4, with a weak D call TRBD1 (6 bases). Germline V CDR1 and CDR2: SGHRS, YFSETQ. The CDR3 extends over 17 amino acids. V was trimmed by 0 bases and J by 3 bases, leaving 15 bases between them. In DNA, the CDR3 is TGCGCCAGCAGCTTGGAGGGGGGATCCCCAGCTAATGAAAAACTGTTTTTT. This translates into CASSLEGGSPANEKLFF.

The chain has TRBV21-1 and TRBJ2-7; no DNA check was done on the table's D call, TRBD2. TRBV21-1 is flagged as a pseudogene. The CDR3 has 16 residues. CDR3 protein: CASSALAAPVVYEQYF. The CDR3 DNA reads TGTGCCAGCAGCGCCCTAGCGGCCCCAGTGGTCTACGAGCAGTACTTC.

The chain carries TRBV9 and TRBJ1-2; tentatively, D is TRBD1 (6 bases). Deletions cut 3 bases from V and 8 bases from J, with 17 bases between. CDR1 and CDR2 (germline): SGDLS, YYNGEE. The CDR3 totals 14 residues. The CDR3 coding sequence is TGTGCCAGCAGCGGGACAGCCCTTCTGTCGGGCTACACCTTC. This encodes CASSGTALLSGYTF.

A remark on this clone: The sample carries other DNA sequences with the same CDR3. This chain joins TRBV4-2 and TRBJ2-7, with TRBD2 matching 9 bases. The germline gives CDR1 LGHNA, CDR2 YNFKEQ. The CDR3 is 15 residues long. V shed 1 base, J shed 2 bases, and the junction held 3 bases outside the gene matches. This CDR3 is CASSQGLAGAYEQYF. CDR3 bases: TGTGCCAGCAGCCAAGGGTTAGCGGGAGCCTACGAGCAGTACTTC.

This sequence joins TRBV30 and TRBJ1-2, with D possibly being TRBD1 (6 bases). Trimming took off 0 bases at V and 8 bases at J, with 16 bases between the two ends. This CDR3 contains 14 residues. Looked up from germline, CDR1 is GTSNPN and CDR2 is SVGIG (reference sequence). DNA for the CDR3: TGTGCCTGGAGTGTAAAACAGGGACGTGGGGGCTACACCTTC. This codes for CAWSVKQGRGGYTF.

The CDR3 DNA follows: TGTGCCAGCAGCCAAGTGAGGCGGGAGGGCCGAGCCGGGGAGCTGTTTTTT. This sequence encodes CASSQVRREGRAGELFF. The chain recombines TRBV4-2 with TRBJ2-2, with 9 bases matching TRBD2. V was clipped by 1 base and J by 6 bases; unmatched bases: 9. CDR1 LGHNA and CDR2 YNFKEQ come from the germline V gene. The CDR3 length is 17 residues.